These 18 T cell receptor beta chains share one sample of origin, sequenced in a study of shared clonotypes between healthy human individuals. Using immunoSEQ multiplex PCR, the repertoire was profiled, and TCRdb retains in-frame clones only, with some absent. The data hold roughly 1 million clones, with approximately 70% observed a single time. Sequenced: memory CD4+ T cells sorted from blood. Subset indicated: CD45RA-negative fraction. The receptor source for this set is a man younger than 30 in good health.

CDR3 residues: CATSTGGANTGELFF. CDR3 DNA sequence: TGTGCCACCAGCACGGGAGGAGCGAACACCGGGGAGCTGTTTTTT. The chain is built from TRBV15 and TRBJ2-2; 7 nucleotides line up with TRBD2. The CDR3 sequence is 15 residues long. Looked up from germline, CDR1 is LNHNV and CDR2 is YYDKDF (reference sequence). Trimming cost V 4 bases and J 0 bases; bases outside gene matches: 2.

This clone was observed a few times. The chain combines TRBV9 with TRBJ1-2; 7 bases match TRBD1. The CDR3 has 16 amino acids. The junction had 13 bases not matched to a gene; V was cut back by 4 bases and J by 4 bases. Germline V CDR1 and CDR2: SGDLS, YYNGEE. The chain's CDR3 is CASSPREGARGYGYTF. The DNA for the CDR3 is TGTGCCAGCAGCCCTAGGGAGGGGGCGCGTGGCTATGGCTACACCTTC.

This chain joins TRBV6-6 and TRBJ1-2, with 9 nucleotides matching TRBD1. CDR3 size: 15 residues. V shed 5 bases, J shed 2 bases, and the junction held 6 bases outside the gene matches. Germline CDR1 reads MNHNY; CDR2 reads SVGAGI (reference sequence). The DNA for the CDR3 is TGTGCCAGCAGTCGACCCGGGACAGGGAACTATGGCTACACCTTC. It yields the protein CASSRPGTGNYGYTF.

This clone appeared a few times. The chain is built from TRBV10-3 and TRBJ2-7; D uncertain. Between the trimmed V and J ends, which lost 7 bases and 6 bases, there was a span of 13 bases. This CDR3 is 12 amino acids long. Germline V lookup: CDR1 ENHRY, CDR2 SYGVKD. DNA of the CDR3: TGTGCCATCATGGGTCCCTCAGGCGAGCAGTACTTC. Amino acid sequence: CAIMGPSGEQYF.

The sample holds a few counts of this clone. This sequence joins TRBV6-5 and TRBJ1-6; 8 nucleotides line up with TRBD1. CDR1 is MNHEY, CDR2 SVGAGI, per germline. CDR3 length: 15 residues. Trimming cost V 6 bases and J 7 bases; bases outside gene matches: 8. The CDR3 bases are TGTGCCAGCAGCCTGACAGGGGCGGTCAATTCACCCCTCCACTTT. Translation: CASSLTGAVNSPLHF.

This rearrangement joins TRBV7-2 to TRBJ1-1, with 7 bases that match TRBD1. The CDR3 extends over 15 amino acids. Trimming removed 3 bases from V and 5 bases from J; junction bases left unmatched: 9. The V gene's germline CDR1 is SGHTA and CDR2 FQGNSA. The CDR3 DNA sequence: TGTGCCAGCAGCTTGATAGACAGGGAGGGAACTGAAGCTTTCTTT. Amino acid sequence: CASSLIDREGTEAFF. The whole variable domain, remainder taken from reference TRBV7-2 and TRBJ1-1, is GAGVSQSPSNKVTEKGKDVELRCDPISGHTALYWYRQSLGQGLEFLIYFQGNSAPDKSGLPSDRFSAERTGGSVSTLTIQRTQQEDSAVYLCASSLIDREGTEAFFGQGTRLTVV.

This chain connects TRBV18 to TRBJ1-4, with unresolved D. The CDR3 covers 15 residues. Germline CDR1 reads KGHSH; CDR2 reads LQKENI. V dropped 0 bases and J dropped 5 bases, with 10 bases sitting between them. The CDR3 region is CASSPPMGLNEKLFF. The DNA for the CDR3 is TGTGCCAGCTCACCACCAATGGGGTTAAATGAAAAACTGTTTTTT. Combining the CDR3 with reference TRBV18 and TRBJ1-4 gives the whole variable domain NAGVMQNPRHLVRRRGQEARLRCSPMKGHSHVYWYRQLPEEGLKFMVYLQKENIIDESGMPKERFSAEFPKEGPSILRIQQVVRGDSAAYFCASSPPMGLNEKLFFGSGTQLSVL.

This chain connects TRBV19 to TRBJ1-4, with D perhaps TRBD1 (6 bases). Germline-derived CDR1 and CDR2 are LNHDA and SQIVND (reference sequence). Trimming cost V 0 bases and J 13 bases, with 9 bases left between them. The CDR3 covers 12 residues. The CDR3 sequence is CASSIEGQRLFF. The CDR3, as DNA: TGTGCCAGTAGTATAGAGGGACAAAGACTGTTTTTT.

This clone was recorded a few times. This rearrangement joins TRBV19 to TRBJ2-3, with D maybe TRBD2 (6 bases). V lost 6 bases, J lost 2 bases, and 15 bases lay in between. Germline lookup yields CDR1 LNHDA and CDR2 SQIVND (reference sequence). The CDR3 length is 15 residues. The CDR3 protein is CASRAGLLPTDTQYF. The CDR3 DNA reads TGTGCCAGTAGAGCGGGTTTGTTGCCCACAGATACGCAGTATTTT. The entire variable domain, with the rest obtained from reference TRBV19 and TRBJ2-3, is as follows: DGGITQSPKYLFRKEGQNVTLSCEQNLNHDAMYWYRQDPGQGLRLIYYSQIVNDFQKGDIAEGYSVSREKKESFPLTVTSAQKNPTAFYLCASRAGLLPTDTQYFGPGTRLTVL.

This clone was picked up one time. The CDR3 spells CASTPGKDYGYTF. In DNA form, the CDR3 reads TGTGCCAGCACCCCCGGGAAGGACTATGGCTACACCTTC. The V call is TRBV6-1, the J call TRBJ1-2; the D is unclear. The CDR3 spans 13 residues. V lost 7 bases and J lost 3, with 12 bases in between. From germline, CDR1 is MNHNS and CDR2 SASEGT.

V gene TRBV11-2 combines with J gene TRBJ1-4; 8 bases are a match to TRBD1. CDR1 and CDR2 from the germline V gene are SGHAT and FQNNGV. This CDR3 has 15 residues. The trim removed 5 bases at V and 8 bases at J, leaving 10 bases unmatched. CDR3: CASSAGQGRWEKLFF. DNA for the CDR3: TGTGCCAGCAGCGCCGGACAGGGTCGTTGGGAAAAACTGTTTTTT.

The V gene is TRBV9, the J gene TRBJ2-2; 7 bases line up with TRBD1. Germline lookup yields CDR1 SGDLS and CDR2 YYNGEE. This CDR3 has 14 amino acids. V lost 3 bases and J lost 4; bases outside the gene matches: 3. The CDR3 DNA reads TGTGCCAGCAGCGCTACAGGGGCCACCGGGGAGCTGTTTTTT. Protein product: CASSATGATGELFF.

CDR3 in DNA: TGTGCCACCAGCAGAGAGGGGGGCCCGACGGGCAATGAGCAGTTCTTC. As protein: CATSREGGPTGNEQFF. V gene TRBV15 combines with J gene TRBJ2-1; either TRBD1 or TRBD2 may fit D (6 bases each). The ends were cut back, 0 bases at V and 6 bases at J, with 15 bases in the middle. From germline, CDR1 is LNHNV and CDR2 YYDKDF (reference sequence). The CDR3 sequence is 16 residues long.

V and J are TRBV19 and TRBJ1-1, with 7 bases lining up with TRBD1. The CDR3 runs to 16 residues. The germline CDR1 and CDR2 sequences are LNHDA and SQIVND (reference sequence). J was trimmed by 0 bases and V by 3 bases; bases with no gene match: 7. CDR3 amino acids: CASSMVDRPLNTEAFF. Written as DNA, the CDR3 is TGTGCCAGTAGTATGGTGGACAGGCCACTGAACACTGAAGCTTTCTTT.

The chain recombines TRBV4-3 with TRBJ2-7, with TRBD2 matching over 10 bases. The CDR3 covers 18 residues. CDR1 and CDR2 (germline): LGHNA, YSLEER. The ends lost 0 bases at V and 6 bases at J; junction bases unmatched: 14. The CDR3 protein is CASSQDLSTSSGSGEQYF. CDR3 sequence (DNA): TGCGCCAGCAGCCAAGATCTCTCGACGTCTAGCGGGAGTGGCGAGCAGTACTTC.

The rearrangement joins TRBV4-3 to TRBJ2-7; D is perhaps TRBD2 (5 bases). CDR1 and CDR2 from the germline V gene are LGHNA and YSLEER. This CDR3 is 14 amino acids long. V lost 1 base and J lost 0, with 7 bases in between. CDR3: CASSQGAASYEQYF. DNA for the CDR3: TGCGCCAGCAGCCAAGGAGCGGCCTCCTACGAGCAGTACTTC.

The chain carries TRBV28 and TRBJ1-1, with D uncertain. Germline V gene sequence: CDR1 MDHEN, CDR2 SYDVKM. This CDR3 has 14 amino acids. V lost 2 bases and J lost 2, with 9 bases in between. The CDR3 loop is CASSLGHPNTEAFF. The DNA of the CDR3 is TGTGCCAGCAGTTTAGGGCACCCAAACACTGAAGCTTTCTTT.

The chain uses TRBV28 and TRBJ2-5, with 9 nucleotides matching TRBD1. V was pared by 8 bases and J by 4 bases, with 2 bases of the junction left unmatched. Looked up from germline, CDR1 is MDHEN and CDR2 is SYDVKM. The length of the CDR3 is 12 residues. In DNA form, the CDR3 reads TGTGCCAGCTCGGGACAGGGAGAGACCCAGTACTTC. It translates to CASSGQGETQYF. Full variable domain (outside the CDR3, taken from reference TRBV28 and TRBJ2-5): DVKVTQSSRYLVKRTGEKVFLECVQDMDHENMFWYRQDPGLGLRLIYFSYDVKMKEKGDIPEGYSVSREKKERFSLILESASTNQTSMYLCASSGQGETQYFGPGTRLLVL.